This TCR beta chain derives from a study of blood T cells in healthy people across ages. CDR3 length: 15 amino acids. Germline V gene data show CDR1 as SGDLS and CDR2 as YYNGEE. With V trimmed by 3 bases and J by 7 bases, 10 bases remained unmatched. With a J-beta primer mix and a sample-barcoded 5' primer, a second PCR ran about 6 to 11 cycles. The template-switch adaptor was a 5' adaptor with 12 random nucleotides. It tagged each cDNA molecule. TCRdb processed the 5' RACE reads anew with MiXCR; each CDR3 protein has one entry. The sample has roughly 1,500,000 distinct CDR3 sequences, around 35% seen once; the top ten hold around 11%.

The receptor was derived from a woman between 25 and 40 years old in good health. The sample consisted of blood. J is TRBJ1-5 and V is TRBV9; 7 positions match TRBD1. The CDR3 coding sequence is TGTGCCAGCAGCGCGCGGGACAGTTGGGGGCAGCCCCAGCATTTT. It is translated as CASSARDSWGQPQHF.